The 8 T cell receptor beta chains given below trace back to one sample, sequenced in a study of cytomegalovirus exposure and HLA in healthy donors. Primers for the PCR totalled 60 Vbeta and 13 Jbeta. The repertoire was sequenced with immunoSEQ multiplex PCR; TCRdb's copy has only in-frame clones and lacks some. In the table there are roughly 180,000 clones, 78% of which are singletons. Sequencing used PBMCs. Receptors originate from a female donor in good health and CMV-seronegative.

Only a few counts were recorded for this clone. This chain joins TRBV18 and TRBJ1-1; a possible D gene is TRBD1 (5 bases). The germline gives CDR1 KGHSH, CDR2 LQKENI. The V and J ends lost 3 bases and 1 base respectively, with 12 bases between them. CDR3 length: 15 amino acids. As DNA, the CDR3 is TGTGCCAGCTCACCCAGACCCGGGGGGAACACTGAAGCTTTCTTT. Translating it yields CASSPRPGGNTEAFF.

The CDR3 protein is CASSFLAGTGNEQFF. The CDR3, as DNA: TGTGCCAGCAGTTTTCTAGCGGGGACGGGGAATGAGCAGTTCTTC. The chain recombines TRBV28 with TRBJ2-1; 9 bases line up with TRBD2. Germline V gene lookup returns CDR1 MDHEN and CDR2 SYDVKM. The CDR3 extends over 15 amino acids. Trimming took 3 bases from V and 7 from J; bases not matched to a gene: 7. Using reference TRBV28 and TRBJ2-1 for the parts outside the CDR3, the full variable domain is DVKVTQSSRYLVKRTGEKVFLECVQDMDHENMFWYRQDPGLGLRLIYFSYDVKMKEKGDIPEGYSVSREKKERFSLILESASTNQTSMYLCASSFLAGTGNEQFFGPGTRLTVL.

The chain couples TRBV10-3 to TRBJ2-1, with 8 bases fitting TRBD1. This CDR3 is 15 amino acids long. Germline CDR1 ENHRY, CDR2 SYGVKD. The ends lost 0 bases at V and 7 bases at J; junction bases unmatched: 5. CDR3 sequence reads: CAISESGQGANEQFF. CDR3 nucleotides: TGTGCCATCAGTGAGTCTGGACAGGGAGCGAATGAGCAGTTCTTC.

The DNA for the CDR3 is TGTGCCAGCAGCTATACCCCACAGGGGTATGGGGACTATGGCTACACCTTC. Translating gives CASSYTPQGYGDYGYTF. This chain uses TRBV7-3 with TRBJ1-2; 7 bases fit TRBD1. CDR1 is SGHTA, CDR2 FQGTGA, per germline. V lost 4 bases and J lost 3; bases outside the gene matches: 14. The CDR3 covers 17 residues.

V and J are TRBV2 and TRBJ2-3; the D gene is possibly TRBD1 (5 bases). The CDR3 has 15 residues. CDR1 is SNHLY, CDR2 FYNNEI, per germline. Between the trimmed V and J ends, which lost 7 bases and 7 bases, there was a span of 21 bases. CDR3 loop: CASNVQGGGFNTQYF. As DNA, the CDR3 is TGTGCCAGCAACGTGCAGGGCGGTGGATTTAATACGCAGTATTTT.

The genes are TRBV9 and TRBJ2-2, with 8 bases fitting TRBD1. Germline values: CDR1 SGDLS, CDR2 YYNGEE. V lost 5 bases, J lost 6 bases, and 6 bases stayed unmatched. CDR3 size: 14 residues. CDR3 in DNA: TGTGCCAGCAGTGCAGGGGGCAGGGCCGGGGAGCTGTTTTTT. As protein: CASSAGGRAGELFF. The whole variable domain, remainder taken from reference TRBV9 and TRBJ2-2, is DSGVTQTPKHLITATGQRVTLRCSPRSGDLSVYWYQQSLDQGLQFLIQYYNGEERAKGNILERFSAQQFPDLHSELNLSSLELGDSALYFCASSAGGRAGELFFGEGSRLTVL.

The chain combines TRBV6-5 with TRBJ2-7; TRBD2 might be the D (6 bases). With 2 bases removed from V and 4 bases from J, the gap between germline ends came to 9 bases. CDR1 MNHEY and CDR2 SVGAGI come from the germline V gene. The CDR3 sequence is 13 residues long. The DNA for the CDR3 is TGTGCCAGCAGTTACCCCGGGACTTACGAGCAGTACTTC. This translates into CASSYPGTYEQYF.

This clone was seen a few times. This sequence joins TRBV29-1 and TRBJ2-7; a weak D match, TRBD1 (6 bases). V was pared by 2 bases and J by 6 bases, with 8 bases between. Germline-derived CDR1 and CDR2 are SQVTM and ANQGSEA. The CDR3 totals 11 residues. In DNA form, the CDR3 reads TGCAGCGTTGAACAGGGGTTCGAGCAGTACTTC. Amino acids: CSVEQGFEQYF.